The 10 T cell receptor beta chains below come from one sample, sequenced in a study of blood T cell repertoires in COVID-19. Profiled with immunoSEQ multiplex PCR; TCRdb holds only in-frame clones, not every one. The sample yields roughly 200,000 clones, around 84% seen once. The sequenced material came from peripheral blood. The receptors shown here come from a woman older than 75 with acute or convalescent COVID-19.

This sequence joins TRBV30 and TRBJ2-7, with 7 bases identical to TRBD2. Trimming removed 0 bases from V and 6 bases from J; junction bases left unmatched: 5. Germline CDR1 is GTSNPN and CDR2 is SVGIG (reference sequence). The CDR3 is 13 amino acids. The CDR3 coding sequence is TGTGCCTGGAGTGTGGGGGGGTCTGTCGAGCAGTACTTC. Encoded protein: CAWSVGGSVEQYF.

This clone occurred once. In DNA, the CDR3 is TGTGCCAGCAGAAGAACAGGGTTCTCTGGAAACACCATATATTTT. Translation gives CASRRTGFSGNTIYF. The chain combines TRBV2 with TRBJ1-3; D perhaps matches TRBD1 (6 bases). V was trimmed by 6 bases and J by 0 bases, leaving 12 bases between them. The CDR3 length is 15 residues. CDR1 is SNHLY, CDR2 FYNNEI, per germline.

In nucleotides, the CDR3 is TGTGCCAGCAGCTTAGCGCTTCTAGTTGAGCAGTTCTTC. This codes for CASSLALLVEQFF. The rearrangement uses TRBV7-2 and TRBJ2-1; D unclear. This CDR3 has 13 amino acids. Per germline, CDR1 SGHTA and CDR2 FQGNSA. V lost 0 bases and J 9 bases, leaving 9 bases between the germline ends.

This rearrangement joins TRBV19 to TRBJ1-4, with D hard to call. Per the germline V gene, CDR1 is LNHDA and CDR2 is SQIVND (reference sequence). The CDR3 is 15 residues long. The V and J ends lost 0 bases and 0 bases respectively, with 5 bases between them. This chain's CDR3 is CASSIDGPTNEKLFF. The DNA of the CDR3 is TGTGCCAGTAGTATAGATGGGCCAACTAATGAAAAACTGTTTTTT.

The genes are TRBV19 and TRBJ1-1, with D perhaps TRBD1 (6 bases). The CDR3 is 16 residues long. The germline CDR1 and CDR2 sequences are LNHDA and SQIVND (reference sequence). V was shortened by 7 bases and J by 1 base, with 19 bases between the two germline ends. The CDR3 sequence is CASTRQAWAGNTEAFF. The CDR3 nucleotides are TGTGCCAGTACCCGACAGGCGTGGGCCGGGAACACTGAAGCTTTCTTT.

This CDR3 is CASSPRGQRNSPLHF. The CDR3 nucleotides are TGTGCCAGCAGCCCGAGAGGACAGAGAAATTCACCCCTCCACTTT. The rearrangement joins TRBV7-2 to TRBJ1-6, with a tentative D call TRBD1 (6 bases). CDR1 and CDR2 from the germline V gene are SGHTA and FQGNSA. The CDR3 consists of 15 residues. V lost 5 bases and J lost 7, with 15 bases in between.

The chain is built from TRBV5-1 and TRBJ2-3; D is possibly TRBD2 (6 bases). The CDR3 runs 19 residues. V was shortened by 2 bases and J by 0 bases, with 22 bases between the two germline ends. Germline V gives CDR1 SGHRS, CDR2 YFSETQ. This CDR3 reads CASSLSRMSGRTSTDTQYF. The CDR3 nucleotides read TGCGCCAGCAGCTTAAGTCGAATGAGCGGGCGAACTAGCACAGATACGCAGTATTTT.

The CDR3 spells CASSYSGSSGNTIYF. DNA for the CDR3: TGTGCCAGTAGCTACTCAGGGTCCTCTGGAAACACCATATATTTT. The V and J genes are TRBV19 and TRBJ1-3; D perhaps matches TRBD1 (5 bases). Deletions cut 6 bases from V and 0 bases from J, with 12 bases between. Germline CDR1 is LNHDA and CDR2 is SQIVND (reference sequence). The CDR3 length is 15 residues.

The chain recombines TRBV29-1 with TRBJ2-1; D is uncertain. Trimming took off 4 bases at V and 5 bases at J, with 6 bases between the two ends. The CDR3 length is 11 residues. Germline assignment: CDR1 SQVTM and CDR2 ANQGSEA. CDR3 residues: CSVGGHNEQFF. As DNA, the CDR3 is TGCAGCGTTGGTGGGCACAATGAGCAGTTCTTC.

V gene TRBV6-5 combines with J gene TRBJ2-7; 10 bases align to TRBD1. The length of the CDR3 is 13 residues. V gave up 8 bases and J gave up 6 bases; unmatched junction bases: 7. Germline CDR1 reads MNHEY; CDR2 reads SVGAGI. CDR3 sequence reads: CASRDRGRSEQYF. The CDR3 DNA reads as TGTGCCAGCCGCGACAGGGGGCGCTCCGAGCAGTACTTC.